The 5 T cell receptor beta chains presented below share a single source sample, sequenced in a study of Ad26.COV2.S vaccination and SARS-CoV-2 variants. The method was immunoSEQ multiplex PCR; TCRdb's version includes in-frame clones alone and lacks a portion of them. The data contain hundreds of thousands of clones, 83% of them singletons. Treatment described: approximately 18 received Ad26.COV2.S at low or high dose, single or two shots; about 5 received placebo; per-sample allocation not given. Collection of samples fell on day 63 after the first vaccine or placebo injection. The source material was peripheral blood, sampled in a trial of Ad26.COV2.S vaccine versus placebo. The receptor source for this set is a person aged 18 to 59 who received the Ad26.COV2.S COVID-19 vaccine or a placebo.

The chain carries TRBV5-6 and TRBJ1-1; D not certain. V was clipped by 3 bases and J by 0 bases, with 3 bases between them. This CDR3 comprises 12 residues. Germline V gene lookup returns CDR1 SGHDT and CDR2 YYEEEE. The CDR3: CASSSMNTEAFF. The DNA for the CDR3 is TGTGCCAGCAGCTCAATGAACACTGAAGCTTTCTTT.

The J gene is TRBJ1-1, the V gene TRBV7-2, with D possibly being TRBD1 (5 bases). The V gene's germline CDR1 is SGHTA and CDR2 FQGNSA. The CDR3 runs 14 residues. V lost 5 bases to trimming and J lost 11 bases, with 21 bases between them. CDR3 protein: CASSKQLTDYGAFF. The CDR3, as DNA: TGTGCCAGCAGCAAGCAACTGACAGATTATGGTGCTTTCTTT.

The chain carries TRBV5-1 and TRBJ1-1; D is undetermined. Trimming took 4 bases from V and 8 from J, leaving 15 bases between them. The CDR3 consists of 13 residues. CDR1 is SGHRS and CDR2 is YFSETQ in the germline V gene. The DNA of the CDR3 is TGCGCCAGCAGCCTGGGGTCTCGAGGGGAAGCTTTCTTT. Translation gives CASSLGSRGEAFF. The full variable domain, with the rest looked up from reference TRBV5-1 and TRBJ1-1, is KAGVTQTPRYLIKTRGQQVTLSCSPISGHRSVSWYQQTPGQGLQFLFEYFSETQRNKGNFPGRFSGRQFSNSRSEMNVSTLELGDSALYLCASSLGSRGEAFFGQGTRLTVV.

The genes are TRBV3-1 (or the pseudogene TRBV3-2) and TRBJ1-1; no firm D call. This CDR3 region has 14 residues. From germline, CDR1 is LGHDT and CDR2 YNNKEL (reference sequence). V was clipped by 0 bases and J by 5 bases, with 10 bases between them. CDR3 loop: CASSQEALRTEAFF. CDR3 in DNA: TGTGCCAGCAGCCAAGAAGCTCTCAGGACTGAAGCTTTCTTT.

The chain is built from TRBV6-5 and TRBJ1-3, with D unresolved. This CDR3 is 15 amino acids long. The V gene's germline CDR1 is MNHEY and CDR2 SVGAGI. Trimming pared 2 bases from V and 0 bases from J, leaving 8 bases between. DNA for the CDR3: TGTGCCAGCAGTTACGCAGAGAACTCTGGAAACACCATATATTTT. It yields the protein CASSYAENSGNTIYF.